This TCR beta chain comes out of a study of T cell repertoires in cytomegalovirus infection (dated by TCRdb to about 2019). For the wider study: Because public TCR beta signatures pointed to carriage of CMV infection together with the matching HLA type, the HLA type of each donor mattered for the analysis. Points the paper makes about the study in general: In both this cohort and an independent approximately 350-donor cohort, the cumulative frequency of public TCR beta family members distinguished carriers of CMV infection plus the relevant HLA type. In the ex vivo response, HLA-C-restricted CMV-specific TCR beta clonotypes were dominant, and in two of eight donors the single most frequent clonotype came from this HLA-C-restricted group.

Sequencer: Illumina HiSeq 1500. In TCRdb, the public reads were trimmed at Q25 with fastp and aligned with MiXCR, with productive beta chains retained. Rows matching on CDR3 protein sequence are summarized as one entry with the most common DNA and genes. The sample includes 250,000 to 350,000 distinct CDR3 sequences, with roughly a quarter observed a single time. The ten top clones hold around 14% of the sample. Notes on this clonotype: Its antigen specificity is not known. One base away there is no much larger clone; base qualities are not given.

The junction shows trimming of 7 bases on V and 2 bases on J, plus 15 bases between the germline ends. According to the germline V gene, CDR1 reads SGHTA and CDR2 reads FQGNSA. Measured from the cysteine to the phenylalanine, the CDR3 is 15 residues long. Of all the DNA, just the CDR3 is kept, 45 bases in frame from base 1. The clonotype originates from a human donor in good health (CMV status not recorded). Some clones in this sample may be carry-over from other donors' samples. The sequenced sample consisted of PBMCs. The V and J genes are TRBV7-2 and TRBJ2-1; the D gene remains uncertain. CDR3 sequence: CASTNSPIAYNEQFF. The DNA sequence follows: TGTGCCAGCACCAATTCTCCTATAGCCTACAATGAGCAGTTCTTC.